The 18 T cell receptor beta chains listed next were all sequenced from one sample in a study of human T cells and chemical hapten exposure. TCRdb called the RACE reads again in MiXCR, with one record for every CDR3 protein. The repertoire holds 65,000 to 95,000 distinct CDR3 sequences, around 9.3% seen once, with around 1.7% in the top ten. The time point: healthy volunteer bleed at 6 weeks. The study extracted total RNA from unfractionated whole blood. Sequencing input: whole blood. The receptors were sampled from a female donor in good health. Some clones in this sample may be carry-over from other donors' samples.

This clonotype was recorded a few times. The chain combines TRBV6-4 with TRBJ1-5; D may be TRBD1 (6 bases). The CDR3 runs 15 residues. CDR1 and CDR2 (germline): MRHNA, SNTAGT. V lost 11 bases, J lost 4 bases, and 21 bases lay in between. The CDR3 here is CAAARGDRLNQPQHF. In nucleotides, the CDR3 is TGTGCCGCCGCAAGGGGGGACCGTCTAAATCAGCCCCAGCATTTT.

V and J are TRBV6-6 and TRBJ2-5; 9 nucleotides match TRBD2. The trim removed 0 bases at V and 5 bases at J, leaving 10 bases unmatched. Looked up from germline, CDR1 is MNHNY and CDR2 is SVGAGI (reference sequence). The CDR3 has 17 residues. CDR3 sequence (DNA): TGTGCCAGCAGTTACTCGCATTGGGGCGGGGGGGCGGAGACCCAGTACTTC. This codes for CASSYSHWGGGAETQYF.

This clonotype was observed a few times. V and J are TRBV9 and TRBJ2-7; 8 bases fit TRBD2. This CDR3 region has 14 residues. The germline gives CDR1 SGDLS, CDR2 YYNGEE. V lost 4 bases and J lost 6; bases outside the gene matches: 9. The CDR3: CASSSAGAVSEQYF. CDR3 nucleotide sequence: TGTGCCAGCAGCTCAGCGGGGGCGGTCTCCGAGCAGTACTTC.

V usage is TRBV13 and J usage is TRBJ1-4, with TRBD1 matching 7 bases. With 4 bases clipped from V and 4 bases from J, the junction kept 15 bases outside the gene matches. The germline V gene has CDR1 PRHDT and CDR2 FYEKMQ (reference sequence). The CDR3 runs 18 residues. The CDR3 protein is CASSSPKVDDRDNEKLFF. CDR3 DNA: TGTGCCAGCAGCTCCCCCAAGGTTGATGACAGGGATAATGAAAAACTGTTTTTT.

Only a few counts were recorded for this clonotype. The chain is built from TRBV6-5 and TRBJ2-4; D is perhaps TRBD1 or TRBD2 (6 bases each). The germline V gene encodes CDR1 MNHEY and CDR2 SVGAGI. This CDR3 comprises 17 residues. The germline V and J ends were trimmed by 0 bases and 9 bases, with 21 bases remaining between them. CDR3 DNA sequence: TGTGCCAGCAGTTACTCGTTGGTGTTGGGGGGCAGGGGCATTCAGTACTTC. This translates into CASSYSLVLGGRGIQYF.

DNA of the CDR3: TGCAGCGTTGTTAGGGACACCTACGAGCAGTACTTC. Amino acid sequence: CSVVRDTYEQYF. This chain joins TRBV29-1 and TRBJ2-7; weak D call: TRBD1 (6 bases). The V end was cut by 4 bases, the J end by 2 bases, with 9 bases between. Germline V gene sequence: CDR1 SQVTM, CDR2 ANQGSEA. The CDR3 runs 12 residues.

This clonotype was detected only a few times. J is TRBJ1-5 and V is TRBV6-5, with D tentatively TRBD1 (6 bases). The CDR3 length is 15 residues. V dropped 6 bases and J dropped 7 bases, with 19 bases sitting between them. Germline CDR1 is MNHEY and CDR2 is SVGAGI. The CDR3 DNA is TGTGCCAGCAGCCCTGAGGACAGCGGGTCACAGCCCCAGCATTTT. It yields the protein CASSPEDSGSQPQHF.

V is TRBV7-9 and J is TRBJ1-2, with a tentative D call TRBD1 (5 bases). The CDR3 consists of 15 residues. The ends were cut back, 5 bases at V and 6 bases at J, with 19 bases in the middle. Germline CDR1 is SEHNR and CDR2 is FQNEAQ (reference sequence). In DNA, the CDR3 is TGTGCCAGCAGCATGCAGGGAGGTATTATGGATGGCTACACCTTC. Protein product: CASSMQGGIMDGYTF.

This clonotype was seen only a few times. The rearrangement uses TRBV29-1 and TRBJ1-2; no reliable D call. The V and J ends lost 6 bases and 3 bases respectively, with 11 bases between them. Germline-derived CDR1 and CDR2 are SQVTM and ANQGSEA. CDR3 length equals 12 residues. CDR3 protein: CSVTRSYYGYTF. The DNA of the CDR3 is TGCAGCGTCACCAGGAGTTACTATGGCTACACCTTC.

This clonotype was picked up many times. The chain joins TRBV5-1 to TRBJ2-3; TRBD1 agrees at 10 bases. The CDR3 has 16 residues. Germline CDR1 SGHRS, CDR2 YFSETQ. V lost 4 bases and J lost 0; bases outside the gene matches: 5. The DNA of the CDR3 is TGCGCCAGCAGCGCGGACAGGGGGTTTAGCACAGATACGCAGTATTTT. This codes for CASSADRGFSTDTQYF.

The chain is built from TRBV10-3 and TRBJ1-6; 11 positions match TRBD1. The J segment lost 7 bases and the V segment lost 2 bases, leaving 4 bases of the junction unmatched. CDR1 is ENHRY and CDR2 is SYGVKD in the germline V gene. The CDR3 has 16 residues. The CDR3 region is CAISEKGQGGNSPLHF. In DNA form, the CDR3 reads TGTGCCATCAGTGAGAAGGGACAGGGGGGAAATTCACCCCTCCACTTT.

This chain joins TRBV12-3 or TRBV12-4 and TRBJ1-1, with D uncertain. This CDR3 has 12 amino acids. V gave up 5 bases and J gave up 3 bases, with 7 bases separating them. The CDR3 DNA is TGTGCCAGCAGTCGTAGGGACACTGAAGCTTTCTTT. Encoded protein: CASSRRDTEAFF.

This clonotype was recorded at least ten times. The chain links TRBV12-3 or TRBV12-4 to TRBJ2-2; unclear D gene. This CDR3 region has 14 residues. Trimming shortened V by 3 bases and J by 7 bases, and 12 bases separated the two germline ends. CDR3 in amino acids: CASSLLAESGELFF. The CDR3 bases are TGTGCCAGCAGTTTGTTGGCGGAAAGCGGGGAGCTGTTTTTT.

This clonotype was observed many times. This chain connects TRBV20-1 to TRBJ1-1; 7 bases are a match to TRBD1. CDR3 size: 13 residues. The germline CDR1 and CDR2 sequences are DFQATT and SNEGSKA (reference sequence). The junction had 7 bases not matched to a gene; V was cut back by 5 bases and J by 4 bases. The CDR3 here is CSAEGARVTEAFF. CDR3 coding DNA: TGCAGTGCTGAGGGGGCGCGGGTCACTGAAGCTTTCTTT.

This clonotype turned up a few times. This sequence joins TRBV7-8 and TRBJ1-2; a weak D match, TRBD1 (6 bases). This CDR3 has 14 amino acids. From germline, CDR1 is SGHVS and CDR2 FQNEAQ. Trimming removed 3 bases at V and 1 base at J, with 9 bases between. The CDR3 sequence is CASSFRTDNYGYTF. In DNA, the CDR3 is TGTGCCAGCAGCTTCCGGACAGATAACTATGGCTACACCTTC. Based on the CDR3 plus reference TRBV7-8 and TRBJ1-2, the full variable domain is GAGVSQSPRYKVAKRGQDVALRCDPISGHVSLFWYQQALGQGPEFLTYFQNEAQLDKSGLPSDRFFAERPEGSVSTLKIQRTQQEDSAVYLCASSFRTDNYGYTFGSGTRLTVV.

There are many counts of this clonotype. The rearrangement joins TRBV7-3 to TRBJ2-2; possible D gene TRBD2, 6 bases. The CDR3 contains 15 residues. From germline, CDR1 is SGHTA and CDR2 FQGTGA. V was shortened by 2 bases and J by 5 bases, with 12 bases between the two germline ends. The DNA for the CDR3 is TGTGCCAGCAGCTTATCTTTGGGGGGAACCGGGGAGCTGTTTTTT. It specifies CASSLSLGGTGELFF.

There are a few counts of this clonotype. The chain joins TRBV27 to TRBJ2-3; D gene unclear. Germline V lookup: CDR1 MNHEY, CDR2 SMNVEV (reference sequence). Trimming removed 2 bases from V and 0 bases from J, with 12 bases in between. This CDR3 has 16 residues. The CDR3 here is CASSLGPRSSTDTQYF. CDR3 in DNA: TGTGCCAGCAGTTTAGGGCCGAGAAGTAGCACAGATACGCAGTATTTT.

This clonotype has at least ten counts. The J gene is TRBJ2-3, the V gene TRBV5-6; 8 bases are shared with TRBD2. Germline V gene data show CDR1 as SGHDT and CDR2 as YYEEEE. The CDR3 has 16 residues. With V trimmed by 5 bases and J by 0 bases, 8 bases remained unmatched. The CDR3 nucleotides are TGTGCCAGCAGTTATTCCGGGACTAGAAGCACAGATACGCAGTATTTT. Encoded protein: CASSYSGTRSTDTQYF.